This T cell receptor beta chain was retrieved from a study of blood T cell repertoires in COVID-19. Study summary: PBMCs, B-cell-depleted T cells, or T cells provided the cDNA or gDNA that made up the material.

CDR3 length: 13 amino acids. Deletions cut 6 bases from V and 6 bases from J, with 12 bases between. Germline assignment: CDR1 SNHLY and CDR2 FYNNEI. Here immunoSEQ multiplex PCR was the method, and the copy in TCRdb shows in-frame clones only, minus some. This sample has more than 200,000 clones, with over 80% found just once. The sequenced sample was PBMCs or T cells enriched from blood (not recorded which). This chain connects TRBV2 to TRBJ1-5; perhaps TRBD1 as D (5 bases). This clonotype originated in a woman between 18 and 29 years old who had recovered from COVID-19. The CDR3 sequence: CASRFQGGQPQHF. CDR3 bases: TGTGCCAGCAGGTTCCAGGGAGGTCAGCCCCAGCATTTT.